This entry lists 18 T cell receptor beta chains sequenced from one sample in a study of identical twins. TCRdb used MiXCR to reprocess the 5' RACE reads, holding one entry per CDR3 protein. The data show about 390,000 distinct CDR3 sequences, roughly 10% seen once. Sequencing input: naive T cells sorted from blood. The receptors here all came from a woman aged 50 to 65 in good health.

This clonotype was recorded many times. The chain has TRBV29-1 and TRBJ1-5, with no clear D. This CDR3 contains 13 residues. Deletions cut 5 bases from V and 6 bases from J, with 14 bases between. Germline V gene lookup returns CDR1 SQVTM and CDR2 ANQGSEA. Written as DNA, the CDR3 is TGCAGCGTTAAGTACGGGCCGACTCAGCCCCAGCATTTT. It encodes CSVKYGPTQPQHF.

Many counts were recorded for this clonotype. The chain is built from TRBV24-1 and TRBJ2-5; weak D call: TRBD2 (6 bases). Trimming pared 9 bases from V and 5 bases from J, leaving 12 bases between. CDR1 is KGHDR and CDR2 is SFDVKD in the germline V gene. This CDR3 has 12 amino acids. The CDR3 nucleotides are TGTGCCACCGGACAAAGCGGGGAGACCCAGTACTTC. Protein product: CATGQSGETQYF.

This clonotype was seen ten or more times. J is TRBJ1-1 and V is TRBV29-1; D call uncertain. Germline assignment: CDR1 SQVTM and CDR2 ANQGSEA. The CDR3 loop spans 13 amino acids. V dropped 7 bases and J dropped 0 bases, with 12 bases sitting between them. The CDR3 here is CSARVGMNTEAFF. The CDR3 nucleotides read TGCAGCGCCCGGGTTGGGATGAACACTGAAGCTTTCTTT. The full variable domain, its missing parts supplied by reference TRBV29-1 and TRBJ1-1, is SAVISQKPSRDICQRGTSLTIQCQVDSQVTMMFWYRQQPGQSLTLIATANQGSEATYESGFVIDKFPISRPNLTFSTLTVSNMSPEDSSIYLCSARVGMNTEAFFGQGTRLTVV.

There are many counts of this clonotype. CDR3 region: CASSFRVTQPQHF. The CDR3, as DNA: TGTGCCAGCAGTTTTAGGGTGACCCAGCCCCAGCATTTT. The chain couples TRBV12-3 or TRBV12-4 to TRBJ1-5, with D hard to call. The CDR3 has 13 amino acids. Trimming removed 3 bases from V and 7 bases from J, with 10 bases in between.

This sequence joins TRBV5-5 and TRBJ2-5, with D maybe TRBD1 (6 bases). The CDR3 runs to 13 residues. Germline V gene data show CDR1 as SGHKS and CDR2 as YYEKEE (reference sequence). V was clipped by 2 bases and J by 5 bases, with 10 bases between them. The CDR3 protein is CASSFLRGETQYF. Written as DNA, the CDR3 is TGTGCCAGCAGCTTTTTGAGGGGGGAGACCCAGTACTTC.

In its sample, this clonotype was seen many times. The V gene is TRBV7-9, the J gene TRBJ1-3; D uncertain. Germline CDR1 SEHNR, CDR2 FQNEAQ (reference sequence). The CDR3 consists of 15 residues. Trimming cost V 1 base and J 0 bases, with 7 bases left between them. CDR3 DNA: TGTGCCAGCAGCTTAGGGACGACCTCTGGAAACACCATATATTTT. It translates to CASSLGTTSGNTIYF.

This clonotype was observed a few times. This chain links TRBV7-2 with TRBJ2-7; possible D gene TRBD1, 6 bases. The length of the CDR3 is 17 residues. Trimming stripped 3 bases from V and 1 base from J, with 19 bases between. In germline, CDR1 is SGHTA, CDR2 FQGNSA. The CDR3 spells CASSFYPGHLSSYEQYF. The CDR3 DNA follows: TGTGCCAGCAGCTTTTATCCGGGACATTTATCTTCCTACGAGCAGTACTTC.

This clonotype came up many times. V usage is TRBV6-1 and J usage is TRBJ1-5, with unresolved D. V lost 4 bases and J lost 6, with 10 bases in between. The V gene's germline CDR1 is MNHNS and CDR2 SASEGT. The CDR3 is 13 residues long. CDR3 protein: CASSGEVFQPQHF. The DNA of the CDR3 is TGTGCCAGCAGTGGGGAAGTTTTTCAGCCCCAGCATTTT.

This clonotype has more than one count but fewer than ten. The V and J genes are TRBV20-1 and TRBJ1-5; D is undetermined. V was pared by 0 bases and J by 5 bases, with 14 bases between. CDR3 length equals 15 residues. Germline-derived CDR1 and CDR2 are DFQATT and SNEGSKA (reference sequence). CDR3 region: CSARDRNLGHQPQHF. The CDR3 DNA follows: TGCAGTGCTAGAGATCGGAACTTAGGGCATCAGCCCCAGCATTTT.

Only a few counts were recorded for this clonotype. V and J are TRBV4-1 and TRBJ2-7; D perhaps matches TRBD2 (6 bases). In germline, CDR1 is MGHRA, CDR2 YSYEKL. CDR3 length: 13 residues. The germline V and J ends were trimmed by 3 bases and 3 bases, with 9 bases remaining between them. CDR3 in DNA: TGCGCCAGCAGCCAGGGACTGTACTACGAGCAGTACTTC. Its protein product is CASSQGLYYEQYF.

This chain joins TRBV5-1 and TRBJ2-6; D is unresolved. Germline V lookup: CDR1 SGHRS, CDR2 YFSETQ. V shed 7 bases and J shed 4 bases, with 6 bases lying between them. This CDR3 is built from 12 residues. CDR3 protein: CASLGGANVLTF. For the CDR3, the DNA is TGCGCCAGCCTGGGAGGGGCCAACGTCCTGACTTTC. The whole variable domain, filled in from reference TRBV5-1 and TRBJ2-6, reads KAGVTQTPRYLIKTRGQQVTLSCSPISGHRSVSWYQQTPGQGLQFLFEYFSETQRNKGNFPGRFSGRQFSNSRSEMNVSTLELGDSALYLCASLGGANVLTFGAGSRLTVL.

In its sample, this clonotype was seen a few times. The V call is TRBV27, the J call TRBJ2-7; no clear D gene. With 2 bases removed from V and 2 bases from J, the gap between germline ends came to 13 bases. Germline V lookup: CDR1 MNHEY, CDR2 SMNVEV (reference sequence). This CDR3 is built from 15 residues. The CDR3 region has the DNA TGTGCCAGCAGTTTAAGGCAACCAACTCCCTACGAGCAGTACTTC. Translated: CASSLRQPTPYEQYF.

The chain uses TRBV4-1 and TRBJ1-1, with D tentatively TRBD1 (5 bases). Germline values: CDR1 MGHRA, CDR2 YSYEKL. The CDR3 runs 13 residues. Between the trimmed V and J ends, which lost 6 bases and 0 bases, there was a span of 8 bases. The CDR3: CASRGVLNTEAFF. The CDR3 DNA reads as TGCGCCAGCAGGGGGGTCCTGAACACTGAAGCTTTCTTT.

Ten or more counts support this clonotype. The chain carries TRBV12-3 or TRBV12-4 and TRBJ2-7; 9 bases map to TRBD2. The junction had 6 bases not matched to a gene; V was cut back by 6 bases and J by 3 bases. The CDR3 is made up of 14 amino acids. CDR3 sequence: CASSGLAWRYEQYF. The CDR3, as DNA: TGTGCCAGCAGCGGACTAGCGTGGCGCTACGAGCAGTACTTC.

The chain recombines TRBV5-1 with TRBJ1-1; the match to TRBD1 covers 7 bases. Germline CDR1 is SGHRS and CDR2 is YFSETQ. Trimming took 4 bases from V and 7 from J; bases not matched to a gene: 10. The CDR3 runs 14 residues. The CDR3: CASSTTGVWNEAFF. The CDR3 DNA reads TGCGCCAGCAGCACCACAGGGGTTTGGAATGAAGCTTTCTTT.

Here the CDR3 reads CATSTWGREKETQYF. CDR3 DNA sequence: TGTGCCACCAGCACCTGGGGACGAGAAAAAGAGACCCAGTACTTC. The chain employs TRBV15 and TRBJ2-5; TRBD1 or TRBD2 may be the D gene (5 bases each). CDR3 length: 15 residues. The germline V gene encodes CDR1 LNHNV and CDR2 YYDKDF (reference sequence). V lost 4 bases, J lost 3 bases, and 15 bases lay in between.

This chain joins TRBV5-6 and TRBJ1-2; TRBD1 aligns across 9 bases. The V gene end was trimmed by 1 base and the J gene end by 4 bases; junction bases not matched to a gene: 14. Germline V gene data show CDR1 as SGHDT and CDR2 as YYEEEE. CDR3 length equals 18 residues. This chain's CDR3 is CASSLLGQGVRSSYGYTF. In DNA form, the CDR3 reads TGTGCCAGCAGCTTGTTGGGACAGGGTGTCAGAAGCTCCTATGGCTACACCTTC.

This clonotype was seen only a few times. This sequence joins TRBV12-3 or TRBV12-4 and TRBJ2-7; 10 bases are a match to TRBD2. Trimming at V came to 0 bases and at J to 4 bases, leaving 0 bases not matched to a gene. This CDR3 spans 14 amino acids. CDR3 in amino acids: CASSLAAGGYEQYF. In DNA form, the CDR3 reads TGTGCCAGCAGTTTAGCAGCGGGAGGGTACGAGCAGTACTTC.